Below are 4 T cell receptor beta chains sequenced from a single sample in a study of T cell clones after liver transplantation (dated by TCRdb to the late 2010s). The library was built by means of the immunoSEQ multiplex PCR assay. What TCRdb holds here is the immuneACCESS table cut down to in-frame rearrangements. Part of the clones is not present; checked against another copy, under half of the missing clones reflect an unresolved V gene, and the others are unexplained. For this sample the table gives 90,000 to 120,000 clones, of which about 81% were detected only once. The top ten clonotypes cover approximately 0.93% of the sample. The time point label on this specimen signifies: pre-transplant. The input for sequencing was CD4+ T cells from blood, taken before liver transplant. The origin of the receptors is a human donor who received a liver transplant.

V is TRBV7-9 and J is TRBJ2-2; D is possibly TRBD2 (6 bases). V lost 5 bases to trimming and J lost 5 bases, with 18 bases between them. Germline CDR1 reads SEHNR; CDR2 reads FQNEAQ (reference sequence). The CDR3 has 16 residues. The CDR3 reads CASSTRLVRGTGELFF. CDR3 bases: TGTGCCAGCAGCACCCGACTAGTTCGGGGGACCGGGGAGCTGTTTTTT.

The chain joins TRBV19 to TRBJ2-1; D remains unclear. Per the germline V gene, CDR1 is LNHDA and CDR2 is SQIVND (reference sequence). The CDR3 runs to 14 residues. V gave up 4 bases and J gave up 0 bases, with 7 bases separating them. CDR3 loop: CASSNYNSYNEQFF. In nucleotides, the CDR3 is TGTGCCAGTAGTAACTACAACTCCTACAATGAGCAGTTCTTC.

As concerns this clone: In the same sample, other DNA sequences code for this CDR3. The chain combines TRBV29-1 with TRBJ2-5; 10 nucleotides line up with TRBD1. With V trimmed by 3 bases and J by 5 bases, 6 bases remained unmatched. CDR1 and CDR2 from the germline V gene are SQVTM and ANQGSEA. The CDR3 has 14 amino acids. The CDR3 DNA reads TGCAGCGTTGAGAGGACAGGGGGTGGTGAGACCCAGTACTTC. This gives the protein CSVERTGGGETQYF.

The CDR3 nucleotides are TGTGCCAGCAGTTTCGCGGGAGGGCCTAGGACTGAGCAGTTCTTC. Its translation is CASSFAGGPRTEQFF. J is TRBJ2-1 and V is TRBV27; 9 nucleotides match TRBD2. Germline CDR1 reads MNHEY; CDR2 reads SMNVEV (reference sequence). With V trimmed by 3 bases and J by 9 bases, 9 bases remained unmatched. The CDR3 runs to 15 residues.